This entry lists 27 T cell receptor beta chains sequenced from one sample in a study of early T cells in non-severe SARS-CoV-2 infection. TCRdb itself ran the 5' RACE reads through MiXCR, one entry per CDR3 protein. The repertoire has some 32,000 distinct CDR3 sequences, under 5% of them found once; the top ten carry 7% to 10%. Sequencing input: whole blood. Receptor source: an adult who was a healthcare worker with PCR-confirmed SARS-CoV-2 infection or an uninfected control (not recorded which).

This clonotype was seen many times. The genes are TRBV3-1 and TRBJ1-1, with D maybe TRBD1 (6 bases). The V gene lost 0 bases and the J gene lost 1 base, with 15 bases spanning the gap. Germline V gene lookup returns CDR1 LGHDT and CDR2 YNNKEL (reference sequence). The CDR3 length is 17 residues. For the CDR3, the DNA is TGTGCCAGCAGCCAAGAGGGACACTCAGAGAGGAACACTGAAGCTTTCTTT. Translation: CASSQEGHSERNTEAFF.

This clonotype was seen ten or more times. The chain joins TRBV6-1 to TRBJ1-5, with D possibly TRBD1 on 6 matching bases. The V and J ends lost 9 bases and 6 bases respectively, with 18 bases between them. Germline CDR1 is MNHNS and CDR2 is SASEGT. This CDR3 is 14 amino acids long. CDR3 sequence: CASSPRGRGQPQHF. CDR3 in DNA: TGTGCCAGTTCTCCCAGGGGACGGGGTCAGCCCCAGCATTTT.

This clonotype has at least ten counts. This chain connects TRBV29-1 to TRBJ2-6; D is possibly TRBD1 (6 bases). V shed 8 bases and J shed 4 bases, with 15 bases lying between them. Germline V CDR1 and CDR2: SQVTM, ANQGSEA. This CDR3 has 14 residues. The CDR3 here is CSNHRDTGANVLTF. CDR3 nucleotide sequence: TGCAGCAACCACCGGGACACGGGGGCCAACGTCCTGACTTTC.

Ten or more counts support this clonotype. The gene calls are TRBV6-1 and TRBJ2-1; D gene unclear. This CDR3 comprises 16 residues. Germline V gene data show CDR1 as MNHNS and CDR2 as SASEGT. Trimming stripped 2 bases from V and 2 bases from J, with 13 bases between. This CDR3 reads CASSENRVGPYNEQFF. CDR3 nucleotide sequence: TGTGCCAGCAGTGAAAATCGGGTAGGACCCTACAATGAGCAGTTCTTC.

The table lists this clonotype with many counts. The V gene is TRBV30, the J gene TRBJ2-5; a possible D gene is TRBD2 (6 bases). Per the germline V gene, CDR1 is GTSNPN and CDR2 is SVGIG (reference sequence). The CDR3 totals 13 residues. Written as DNA, the CDR3 is TGTGCTTGGGGACTGAGCCCGGGAGAGACCCAGTACTTC. Translating it yields CAWGLSPGETQYF.

This clonotype was seen a few times. This chain connects TRBV7-2 to TRBJ1-1; D ambiguous. The CDR3 runs 15 residues. V shed 4 bases and J shed 0 bases, with 12 bases lying between them. Germline CDR1 reads SGHTA; CDR2 reads FQGNSA. The CDR3 coding sequence is TGTGCCAGCAGCTCCGACGGGAGTGTGAACACTGAAGCTTTCTTT. It specifies CASSSDGSVNTEAFF.

The V and J genes are TRBV25-1 and TRBJ2-3, with 9 bases identical to TRBD2. Trimming took 0 bases from V and 6 from J; bases not matched to a gene: 13. Germline V CDR1 and CDR2: MGHDK, SYGVNS. The CDR3 has 18 residues. This chain's CDR3 is CASSEYGGKRGASDTQYF. CDR3 in DNA: TGTGCCAGCAGTGAATACGGCGGAAAGCGGGGGGCGAGCGATACGCAGTATTTT.

This clonotype was counted at least ten times. V gene TRBV2 combines with J gene TRBJ2-2; the D gene is possibly TRBD1 (5 bases). This CDR3 has 15 residues. The ends were cut back, 8 bases at V and 0 bases at J, with 13 bases in the middle. In germline, CDR1 is SNHLY, CDR2 FYNNEI. Here the CDR3 reads CASHRGFANTGELFF. In DNA form, the CDR3 reads TGTGCCAGCCATAGGGGTTTCGCGAACACCGGGGAGCTGTTTTTT.

This clonotype was found a few times. The genes are TRBV6-2 or TRBV6-3 and TRBJ1-2, with D perhaps TRBD1 (5 bases). From germline, CDR1 is MNHEY and CDR2 SVGEGT. This CDR3 has 15 amino acids. V was shortened by 6 bases and J by 0 bases, with 14 bases between the two germline ends. The chain's CDR3 is CASSFSGTANYGYTF. CDR3 nucleotides: TGTGCCAGCAGCTTCTCCGGGACGGCTAACTATGGCTACACCTTC.

This clonotype was seen repeatedly, ten times or more. The rearrangement links TRBV5-1 to TRBJ1-2; 8 bases are shared with TRBD1. This CDR3 spans 13 amino acids. The germline CDR1 and CDR2 sequences are SGHRS and YFSETQ. V lost 0 bases to trimming and J lost 8 bases; unmatched junction nucleotides: 3. The CDR3 DNA follows: TGCGCCAGCAGCTTGGGGACAGGGAAAGGCTACACCTTC. It is translated as CASSLGTGKGYTF.

This clonotype was seen at least ten times. The gene calls are TRBV15 and TRBJ2-7; the D gene is possibly TRBD1 (5 bases). This CDR3 region has 13 residues. Germline CDR1 and CDR2: LNHNV and YYDKDF (reference sequence). V was trimmed by 1 base and J by 4 bases, leaving 8 bases between them. CDR3 in DNA: TGTGCCACCAGCAGAGCGCAGGGTTACGAGCAGTACTTC. Translating it yields CATSRAQGYEQYF.

This clonotype was counted at least ten times. The rearrangement joins TRBV11-3 to TRBJ2-1, with D perhaps matching TRBD2 (6 bases). CDR3 length: 14 residues. Germline CDR1 reads SGHNT; CDR2 reads YENEEA. V was trimmed by 5 bases and J by 3 bases, leaving 11 bases between them. The CDR3: CASSGTGFYNEQFF. The CDR3 nucleotides are TGTGCCAGCAGCGGGACTGGTTTCTACAATGAGCAGTTCTTC. The whole variable domain, remainder taken from reference TRBV11-3 and TRBJ2-1, is EAGVVQSPRYKIIEKKQPVAFWCNPISGHNTLYWYLQNLGQGPELLIRYENEEAVDDSQLPKDRFSAERLKGVDSTLKIQPAELGDSAVYLCASSGTGFYNEQFFGPGTRLTVL.

The table lists this clonotype with many counts. This chain connects TRBV15 to TRBJ2-2, with D perhaps TRBD1 (6 bases). V lost 4 bases and J 0 bases, leaving 9 bases between the germline ends. This CDR3 comprises 15 residues. Germline loops: CDR1 LNHNV, CDR2 YYDKDF (reference sequence). CDR3 protein: CATSKQGPNTGELFF. CDR3 nucleotide sequence: TGTGCCACCAGCAAACAGGGTCCGAACACCGGGGAGCTGTTTTTT.

This chain connects TRBV6-6 to TRBJ1-6; D not resolved. This CDR3 is 14 amino acids long. Per the germline V gene, CDR1 is MNHNY and CDR2 is SVGAGI (reference sequence). V lost 8 bases, J lost 10 bases, and 18 bases lay in between. The CDR3 reads CASCSPTQGSPLHF. CDR3 sequence (DNA): TGTGCCAGCTGTAGTCCGACCCAAGGATCACCCCTCCACTTT.

The chain couples TRBV5-1 to TRBJ2-4, with TRBD2 matching 12 bases. The junction had 2 bases not matched to a gene; V was cut back by 2 bases and J by 8 bases. This CDR3 has 14 residues. Germline assignment: CDR1 SGHRS and CDR2 YFSETQ. This chain's CDR3 is CASSLRLAGDIQYF. DNA of the CDR3: TGCGCCAGCAGCTTAAGACTAGCGGGAGACATTCAGTACTTC.

This clonotype was seen ten or more times. The chain has TRBV6-6 and TRBJ1-2; a weak D match, TRBD1 (5 bases). Germline CDR1 and CDR2: MNHNY and SVGAGI (reference sequence). This CDR3 is built from 15 residues. Between the trimmed V and J ends, which lost 0 bases and 1 base, there was a span of 9 bases. CDR3 residues: CASSYSPTDNYGYTF. CDR3 sequence (DNA): TGTGCCAGCAGTTACTCTCCGACAGATAACTATGGCTACACCTTC.

The gene calls are TRBV4-2 and TRBJ1-2, with D possibly being TRBD1 (5 bases). Germline assignment: CDR1 LGHNA and CDR2 YNFKEQ. The CDR3 runs 16 residues. The V end was cut by 1 base, the J end by 2 bases, with 14 bases between. This CDR3 reads CASSQVVGGANYGYTF. The DNA of the CDR3 is TGTGCCAGCAGCCAAGTAGTGGGAGGGGCGAACTATGGCTACACCTTC.

With respect to this clonotype: A junction end diverges from the germline sequence, so it may reflect a read error. V gene TRBV12-3 or TRBV12-4 combines with J gene TRBJ2-7, with D maybe TRBD1 (5 bases). The CDR3 extends over 15 amino acids. The CDR3 is CASSYLQVPPYEQHF. The CDR3, as DNA: TGTGCCAGCAGTTACTTACAGGTTCCCCCTTACGAGCAGCACTTC.

This clonotype was counted ten times or more. The rearrangement uses TRBV15 and TRBJ1-2; 7 nucleotides line up with TRBD1. The CDR3 is 14 amino acids. In germline, CDR1 is LNHNV, CDR2 YYDKDF (reference sequence). Germline trimming cut 4 bases from V and 6 bases from J; bases unmatched to any gene: 8. The CDR3 loop is CATSTLQGLDGYTF. The CDR3 bases are TGTGCCACCAGCACCTTACAGGGGTTGGATGGCTACACCTTC.

This clonotype appeared a few times. The chain uses TRBV5-1 and TRBJ2-7; D ambiguous. The CDR3 is 13 residues long. V gave up 6 bases and J gave up 5 bases, with 15 bases separating them. Per germline, CDR1 SGHRS and CDR2 YFSETQ. CDR3 protein: CASTLGPENEQYF. CDR3 DNA: TGCGCCAGCACCCTCGGTCCGGAGAACGAGCAGTACTTC. The whole variable domain, filled in from reference TRBV5-1 and TRBJ2-7, reads KAGVTQTPRYLIKTRGQQVTLSCSPISGHRSVSWYQQTPGQGLQFLFEYFSETQRNKGNFPGRFSGRQFSNSRSEMNVSTLELGDSALYLCASTLGPENEQYFGPGTRLTVT.

Ten or more counts support this clonotype. J is TRBJ1-2 and V is TRBV12-3 or TRBV12-4; D is unresolved. This CDR3 region has 14 residues. V was cut by 4 bases and J by 5 bases, with 14 bases left in between. CDR3 amino acids: CASSWGTSTYGYTF. CDR3 DNA sequence: TGTGCCAGCAGTTGGGGTACCAGCACATATGGCTACACCTTC.

This clonotype showed up many times. The V and J genes are TRBV7-2 and TRBJ1-1; 12 bases fit TRBD1. V dropped 5 bases and J dropped 9; count of bases not matched to a gene: 13. The CDR3 is 16 residues long. Germline lookup yields CDR1 SGHTA and CDR2 FQGNSA. CDR3 nucleotides: TGTGCCAGCAGCCGGAGTCCCGGGACAGGGGGCGGCAAAGCTTTCTTT. Protein: CASSRSPGTGGGKAFF.

This clonotype was seen ten or more times. This chain connects TRBV5-1 to TRBJ1-3, with D unclear. CDR1 is SGHRS, CDR2 YFSETQ, per germline. V was pared by 1 base and J by 6 bases, with 14 bases between. CDR3 length: 15 amino acids. The CDR3 nucleotides are TGCGCCAGCAGCTTGCTTGGTATAGCGGAAAACACCATATATTTT. Protein: CASSLLGIAENTIYF. The whole variable domain, filled in from reference TRBV5-1 and TRBJ1-3, reads KAGVTQTPRYLIKTRGQQVTLSCSPISGHRSVSWYQQTPGQGLQFLFEYFSETQRNKGNFPGRFSGRQFSNSRSEMNVSTLELGDSALYLCASSLLGIAENTIYFGEGSWLTVV.

In its sample, this clonotype was seen many times. The chain links TRBV29-1 to TRBJ2-1; a possible D gene is TRBD2 (7 bases). The CDR3 loop spans 15 amino acids. The V gene lost 4 bases and the J gene lost 4 bases, with 17 bases spanning the gap. The germline V gene encodes CDR1 SQVTM and CDR2 ANQGSEA. In nucleotides, the CDR3 is TGCAGCGTTGTAAAGGGGGGGCCTGAGTACAATGAGCAGTTCTTC. Protein product: CSVVKGGPEYNEQFF.

This clonotype came up many times. The chain joins TRBV9 to TRBJ1-1; a possible D gene is TRBD1 (5 bases). CDR1 and CDR2 (germline): SGDLS, YYNGEE. V shed 3 bases and J shed 0 bases, with 12 bases lying between them. This CDR3 region has 15 residues. CDR3 in DNA: TGTGCCAGCAGCGCGGGGGGTCTGATGAACACTGAAGCTTTCTTT. It specifies CASSAGGLMNTEAFF.

This clonotype occurred a few times. This chain uses TRBV7-6 with TRBJ1-1; D not resolved. V was trimmed by 0 bases and J by 2 bases, leaving 7 bases between them. This CDR3 has 14 amino acids. Germline lookup yields CDR1 SGHVS and CDR2 FNYEAQ. The CDR3 protein is CASSLAYTNTEAFF. In nucleotides, the CDR3 is TGTGCCAGCAGCTTAGCATACACCAACACTGAAGCTTTCTTT.

This chain links TRBV7-2 with TRBJ1-1; 8 nucleotides align to TRBD1. The CDR3 contains 17 residues. V gave up 2 bases and J gave up 1 base; unmatched junction bases: 9. Looked up from germline, CDR1 is SGHTA and CDR2 is FQGNSA. The CDR3 loop reads CASSLKRGQAGNTEAFF. The CDR3 DNA reads as TGTGCCAGCAGCTTAAAGAGGGGACAGGCGGGGAACACTGAAGCTTTCTTT. Complete variable domain (other parts from reference TRBV7-2 and TRBJ1-1): GAGVSQSPSNKVTEKGKDVELRCDPISGHTALYWYRQSLGQGLEFLIYFQGNSAPDKSGLPSDRFSAERTGGSVSTLTIQRTQQEDSAVYLCASSLKRGQAGNTEAFFGQGTRLTVV.